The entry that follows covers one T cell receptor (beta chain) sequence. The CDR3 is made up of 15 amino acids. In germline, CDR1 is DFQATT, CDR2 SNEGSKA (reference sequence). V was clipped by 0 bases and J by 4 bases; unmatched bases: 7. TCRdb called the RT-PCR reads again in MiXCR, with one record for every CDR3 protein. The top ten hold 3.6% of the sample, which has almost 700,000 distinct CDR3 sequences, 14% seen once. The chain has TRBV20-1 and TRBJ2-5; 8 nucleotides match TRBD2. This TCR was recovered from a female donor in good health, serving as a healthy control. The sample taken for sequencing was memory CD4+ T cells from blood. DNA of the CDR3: TGCAGTGCTAGAGATGGTGATCGGGGGGGAGAGACCCAGTACTTC. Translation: CSARDGDRGGETQYF.